Listed below are T cell receptor beta chains from one sample, sequenced in a study of low-dose radiotherapy and immunotherapy resistance in tumors. TCRdb reprocessed the reads via MiXCR and lists one record per CDR3 protein. The table has 95,000 to 100,000 distinct CDR3 sequences, about 20% seen once. The sequenced sample was PBMCs, obtained after low-dose radiotherapy plus immunotherapy. The origin of the receptors is a male donor with prostate cancer. The CDR3 runs from the conserved cysteine through the conserved F or W. A D gene is named only where the DNA matches it firmly. Size is stated for part of the rows, as once, few or many counts, or as a class when the clone is expanded.

D: -
J: TRBJ2-1
size: many
V: TRBV3-1
CDR3: CASSGRNEQFF
DNA: TGTGCCAGCAGCGGCCGCAATGAGCAGTTCTTC

D: -
J: TRBJ1-4
size: many
V: TRBV11-2
CDR3: CASSLRRGEKLFF
DNA: TGTGCCAGCAGCTTACGCCGGGGAGAAAAACTGTTTTTT

D: TRBD2
J: TRBJ2-1
size: many
V: TRBV29-1
CDR3: CTGAGTSGGFAYNEQFF
DNA: TGCACCGGGGCCGGGACTAGCGGGGGGTTCGCCTACAATGAGCAGTTCTTC

D: -
J: TRBJ2-2
size: many
V: TRBV5-1
CDR3: CASSLVESGELFF
DNA: TGCGCCAGCAGCTTGGTAGAGTCCGGGGAGCTGTTTTTT

D: TRBD1
J: TRBJ1-2
size: many
V: TRBV29-1
CDR3: CSVDRGRVGYTF
DNA: TGCAGCGTGGACAGGGGGCGCGTTGGCTACACCTTC

D: -
J: TRBJ1-1
size: -
V: TRBV6-1
CDR3: CASSDRDRYTEAFF
DNA: TGTGCCAGCAGTGACCGAGACAGATACACTGAAGCTTTCTTT

D: -
J: TRBJ1-2
size: many
V: TRBV3-1
CDR3: CASSARTPRHGYTF
DNA: TGTGCCAGCAGCGCCCGGACCCCGAGGCATGGCTACACCTTC

D: TRBD1
J: TRBJ2-6
size: many
V: TRBV5-1
CDR3: CASSRTGGVSGANVLTF
DNA: TGCGCCAGCAGCAGGACAGGGGGCGTCTCTGGGGCCAACGTCCTGACTTTC

D: -
J: TRBJ2-3
size: many
V: TRBV5-1
CDR3: CASSLVGTSTDTQYF
DNA: TGCGCCAGCAGCTTGGTGGGGACTAGCACAGATACGCAGTATTTT

D: -
J: TRBJ2-7
size: many
V: TRBV19
CDR3: CASPGNEQYF
DNA: TGTGCCAGCCCGGGGAACGAGCAGTACTTC

D: -
J: TRBJ1-1
size: many
V: TRBV11-2
CDR3: CASSLDGSNTEAFF
DNA: TGTGCCAGCAGCTTAGATGGTTCGAACACTGAAGCTTTCTTT

D: TRBD2
J: TRBJ2-1
size: many
V: TRBV5-5
CDR3: CASSLPSGGSGEQFF
DNA: TGTGCCAGCAGCTTGCCTAGCGGGGGATCTGGTGAGCAGTTCTTC

D: TRBD2
J: TRBJ2-1
size: many
V: TRBV25-1
CDR3: CASDPGGVMAEQFF
DNA: TGTGCCAGCGACCCCGGGGGGGTAATGGCTGAGCAGTTCTTC

D: -
J: TRBJ2-1
size: many
V: TRBV7-9
CDR3: CASSTKASTDEQFF
DNA: TGTGCCAGCAGCACCAAAGCTAGCACCGATGAGCAGTTCTTC

D: -
J: TRBJ1-1
size: many
V: TRBV7-9
CDR3: CASSLDLEGWDTEAFF
DNA: TGTGCCAGCAGCTTAGATTTAGAAGGGTGGGACACTGAAGCTTTCTTT

D: -
J: TRBJ2-7
size: -
V: TRBV20-1
CDR3: CSARDRGGGGQHEQYF
DNA: TGCAGTGCTAGAGATCGGGGAGGGGGAGGGCAGCACGAGCAGTACTTC

D: TRBD2
J: TRBJ2-1
size: many
V: TRBV5-1
CDR3: CASSPGRGGNEQFF
DNA: TGCGCCAGCAGTCCCGGACGGGGGGGCAATGAGCAGTTCTTC

D: -
J: TRBJ2-2
size: once
V: TRBV20-1
CDR3: CSARVPGDHAGELFF
DNA: TGCAGTGCTAGAGTGCCAGGGGACCACGCCGGGGAGCTGTTTTTT

D: -
J: TRBJ2-3
size: -
V: TRBV5-6
CDR3: CASSGRDTFVDTQYF
DNA: TGTGCCAGCAGCGGGAGGGACACCTTCGTGGATACGCAGTATTTT

D: -
J: TRBJ2-3
size: many
V: TRBV27
CDR3: CASSSPGAPTDTQYF
DNA: TGTGCCAGCAGTTCCCCGGGGGCCCCCACGGATACGCAGTATTTT

D: -
J: TRBJ2-4
size: -
V: TRBV2
CDR3: CASSSFVGGKNIQYF
DNA: TGTGCCAGCAGTAGCTTCGTCGGGGGCAAAAACATTCAGTACTTC

D: -
J: TRBJ2-1
size: many
V: TRBV19
CDR3: CASSIGGRGEQFF
DNA: TGTGCCAGTAGTATCGGGGGGCGGGGTGAGCAGTTCTTC

D: TRBD1
J: TRBJ2-3
size: many
V: TRBV5-1
CDR3: CASSSTGNSGTQYF
DNA: TGCGCCAGCAGCTCGACAGGGAATTCTGGTACGCAGTATTTT

D: TRBD1
J: TRBJ1-2
size: many
V: TRBV10-3
CDR3: CAISAGQGSRFYGYTF
DNA: TGTGCCATCAGTGCAGGACAGGGAAGTAGGTTCTATGGCTACACCTTC

D: -
J: TRBJ2-7
size: many
V: TRBV7-9
CDR3: CATQGRSYEQYF
DNA: TGTGCCACCCAGGGCAGGTCCTACGAGCAGTACTTC

D: TRBD2
J: TRBJ2-7
size: -
V: TRBV13
CDR3: CASSEILLANEQYF
DNA: TGTGCCAGCAGTGAAATCTTACTAGCGAACGAGCAGTACTTC

D: -
J: TRBJ2-1
size: many
V: TRBV2
CDR3: CASTKLGGASDEQFF
DNA: TGTGCCAGCACCAAACTGGGGGGGGCCTCGGATGAGCAGTTCTTC

D: -
J: TRBJ1-3
size: many
V: TRBV6-1
CDR3: CASSVMGTSSGNTIYF
DNA: TGTGCCAGCAGTGTTATGGGCACAAGCTCTGGAAACACCATATATTTT

D: -
J: TRBJ2-7
size: many
V: TRBV20-1
CDR3: CSARGNWGWEQYF
DNA: TGCAGTGCTAGAGGGAATTGGGGCTGGGAGCAGTACTTC

D: -
J: TRBJ1-5
size: many
V: TRBV2
CDR3: CASSESQSNQPQHF
DNA: TGTGCCAGCAGTGAGTCGCAGTCCAATCAGCCCCAGCATTTT

D: -
J: TRBJ1-6
size: many
V: TRBV11-2
CDR3: CASSFRSVYNSPLHF
DNA: TGTGCCAGCAGCTTCCGCAGCGTATATAATTCACCCCTCCACTTT

D: TRBD2
J: TRBJ2-3
size: -
V: TRBV5-4
CDR3: CASSLLGLKGTDTQYF
DNA: TGTGCCAGCAGCCTGCTGGGACTAAAGGGTACAGATACGCAGTATTTT

D: -
J: TRBJ2-3
size: few
V: TRBV12-3/TRBV12-4
CDR3: CASQGPDTQYF
DNA: TGTGCCAGCCAGGGCCCAGATACGCAGTATTTT

D: -
J: TRBJ2-3
size: -
V: TRBV27
CDR3: CASSFQGITDTQYF
DNA: TGTGCCAGCAGTTTTCAGGGAATCACAGATACGCAGTATTTT

D: -
J: TRBJ2-2
size: -
V: TRBV25-1
CDR3: CASSGTPNTGELFF
DNA: TGTGCCAGCAGCGGGACTCCGAACACCGGGGAGCTGTTTTTT

D: -
J: TRBJ2-1
size: -
V: TRBV5-6
CDR3: CASRTGMAYNEQFF
DNA: TGTGCCAGCAGGACAGGTATGGCCTACAATGAGCAGTTCTTC

D: TRBD1
J: TRBJ2-7
size: few
V: TRBV7-9
CDR3: CASSSGQGAAEQYF
DNA: TGTGCCAGCAGCTCAGGACAGGGGGCCGCCGAGCAGTACTTC

D: -
J: TRBJ2-3
size: -
V: TRBV6-6
CDR3: CASSYSNDGGARTDTQYF
DNA: TGTGCCAGCAGTTACTCGAATGATGGAGGGGCCCGCACAGATACGCAGTATTTT

D: -
J: TRBJ2-5
size: few
V: TRBV12-3/TRBV12-4
CDR3: CASSLDRQEGTQYF
DNA: TGTGCCAGCAGTTTAGATCGGCAGGAGGGGACCCAGTACTTC

D: -
J: TRBJ2-7
size: many
V: TRBV3-1
CDR3: CASSQRDGSYEQYF
DNA: TGTGCCAGCAGCCAACGGGACGGCTCCTACGAGCAGTACTTC

D: TRBD1
J: TRBJ2-4
size: many
V: TRBV12-3/TRBV12-4
CDR3: CASSPDRGNIQYF
DNA: TGTGCCAGCAGTCCCGACAGGGGAAACATTCAGTACTTC

D: TRBD1
J: TRBJ2-7
size: many
V: TRBV5-1
CDR3: CASSLTGGYEQYF
DNA: TGTGCCAGCAGTCTGACAGGGGGCTACGAGCAGTACTTC

D: -
J: TRBJ2-2
size: many
V: TRBV13
CDR3: CASSLGPPWGEATRGMNGELFF
DNA: TGTGCCAGCAGCTTAGGGCCCCCTTGGGGTGAAGCGACTAGAGGGATGAACGGGGAGCTGTTTTTT

D: TRBD1
J: TRBJ2-4
size: -
V: TRBV19
CDR3: CASRQGGEGNIQYF
DNA: TGTGCCAGTAGACAGGGGGGCGAGGGAAACATTCAGTACTTC

D: -
J: TRBJ2-1
size: -
V: TRBV5-3
CDR3: CASSLHEQFF
DNA: TGTGCCAGCAGCTTGCATGAGCAGTTCTTC

D: -
J: TRBJ2-3
size: many
V: TRBV14
CDR3: CASSQDLGDTQYF
DNA: TGTGCCAGCAGCCAAGATCTCGGTGATACGCAGTATTTT

D: -
J: TRBJ1-2
size: many
V: TRBV3-1
CDR3: CASSQSLEGASGGYTF
DNA: TGTGCCAGCAGCCAATCTCTTGAGGGTGCAAGTGGTGGCTACACCTTC